This paragraph reports one T cell receptor (beta chain). Its cognate antigen is unknown. Germline values: CDR1 SGHRS, CDR2 YFSETQ. The ends were cut back, 2 bases at V and 2 bases at J, with 11 bases in the middle. This CDR3 has 14 residues. This sample was taken from a study of OX40 agonist ivuxolimab in advanced cancers. Study summary: Every 2 weeks, patients got intravenous ivuxolimab at one of six dose levels (0.01-10 mg/kg). Having had anti-PD-1, anti-PD-L1 or anti-CTLA-4 therapy before was allowed, and approximately 40% had some. Head and neck, renal cell, melanoma or hepatocellular carcinoma were the cancers that dose-escalation patients had.

Libraries were prepared by immunoSEQ multiplex PCR; TCRdb keeps only in-frame clonotypes and omits some of them. Among about 96,000 clones listed, about 84% were seen once. The study, taken as a whole, reports: The antigen specificity of the peripheral T cells (those that were expanded) was not determined.

This receptor was obtained from an adult with an advanced solid tumor such as melanoma, head and neck, liver or kidney cancer. Specimen: CD4+ or CD8+ T cells sorted from blood, collected in a trial of the OX40 agonist ivuxolimab. V gene TRBV5-1 combines with J gene TRBJ2-7; weak D call: TRBD2 (6 bases). The CDR3 bases are TGCGCCAGCAGCTTTTCGGGGGTAACCTACGAGCAGTACTTC. It codes for CASSFSGVTYEQYF.